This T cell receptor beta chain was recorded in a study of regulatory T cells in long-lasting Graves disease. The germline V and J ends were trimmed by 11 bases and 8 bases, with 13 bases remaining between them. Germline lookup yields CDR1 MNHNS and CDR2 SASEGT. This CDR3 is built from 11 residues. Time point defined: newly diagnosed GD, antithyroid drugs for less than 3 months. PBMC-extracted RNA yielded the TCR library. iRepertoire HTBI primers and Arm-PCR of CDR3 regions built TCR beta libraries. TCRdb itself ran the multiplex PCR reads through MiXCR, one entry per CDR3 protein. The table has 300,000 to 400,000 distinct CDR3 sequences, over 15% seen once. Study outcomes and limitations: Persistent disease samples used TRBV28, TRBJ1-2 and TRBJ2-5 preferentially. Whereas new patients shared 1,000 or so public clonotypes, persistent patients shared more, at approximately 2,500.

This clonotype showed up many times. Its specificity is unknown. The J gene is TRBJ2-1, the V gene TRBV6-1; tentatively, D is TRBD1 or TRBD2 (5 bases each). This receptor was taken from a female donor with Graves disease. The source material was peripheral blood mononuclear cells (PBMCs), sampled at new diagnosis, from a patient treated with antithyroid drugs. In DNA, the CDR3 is TGTGCCGCGGACCGGGGCGATGAGCAGTTCTTC. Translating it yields CAADRGDEQFF.